The clone carrying this TCR beta chain was recorded a few times. Antigen unknown. The data are from a study of CD8 T cells in ankylosing spondylitis. Study-wide findings and caveats: As reported, disease-linked clones showed significant enrichment in matched ankylosing spondylitis synovial fluid. In ankylosing spondylitis blood, a motif of seven to nine highly homologous TCR beta variants appeared characteristic.

Scientists made TCR beta libraries using quantitative 5'-RACE with molecular barcodes. TCRdb ran MiXCR on the 5' RACE reads and lists one entry per CDR3 protein. The sample has approximately 550,000 distinct CDR3 sequences, about 12% seen once. The TCR sequence derives from a male donor with ankylosing spondylitis. The sequenced sample consisted of blood, either unsorted or a sorted T cell fraction (not recorded which).

CDR3 amino acids: CASSRDRGQYEQYV. The CDR3 DNA follows: TGTGCCAGCAGCCGAGACAGGGGGCAATACGAGCAGTACGTC. J is TRBJ2-7 and V is TRBV11-2; 10 nucleotides align to TRBD1. CDR3 size: 14 residues. With 5 bases clipped from V and 4 bases from J, the junction kept 5 bases outside the gene matches. Per the germline V gene, CDR1 is SGHAT and CDR2 is FQNNGV.